The TCR beta chain described here comes from a study of shared clonotypes between healthy human individuals. Points from the study as a whole: Larger richness was generally estimated for naive than memory subsets.

As originally analysed: Quality scores were absent from the junction-only immunoSEQ sequences, so filtering differed. Measured with immunoSEQ multiplex PCR; TCRdb has only the in-frame clones, and not every one. For V, J and clone size, that table is used; D and trimming come from the DNA. This table holds 850,000 to 1,100,000 clones, approximately 75% found once. For this clone: Antigen specificity is unknown.

Trimming removed 5 bases at V and 2 bases at J, with 10 bases between. Germline CDR1 SGHTA, CDR2 FQGNSA. The CDR3 length is 14 residues. CD4+ cells were split into CD45RA+ naive and CD45RA-negative memory subsets. This TCR derives from a man aged 18 to 29 in good health. Some clones in this sample may be carry-over from other donors' samples. The sequenced sample consisted of memory CD4+ T cells from PBMCs. Subset specified: CD45RA-negative fraction. The chain has TRBV7-2 and TRBJ1-3, with a weak D call TRBD1 (6 bases). The CDR3 reads CASSAQGTGNTIYF. The CDR3 DNA is TGTGCCAGCAGCGCACAGGGTACTGGAAACACCATATATTTT.